This T cell receptor (beta chain) stems from a study of monozygotic twins with inflammatory bowel disease. TCRdb re-called the 5' RACE reads; one entry per CDR3 protein, DNA not given. Recorded for this sample: over 110,000 distinct CDR3 sequences. CDR1 and CDR2 (germline): MNHEY, SVGAGI. The CDR3 covers 13 residues. Material: blood. This receptor was taken from a human donor with ulcerative colitis or Crohn's disease, or a healthy co-twin of an affected twin (not recorded which). V usage is TRBV6-5 and J usage is TRBJ2-5; TCRdb names TRBD1, which stays unverified in the absence of DNA. The CDR3 here is CASSPGVVGTQYF.